This T cell receptor (beta chain) emerged from a study of regulatory T cells in long-lasting Graves disease. Time point defined: newly diagnosed GD, antithyroid drugs for less than 3 months. PBMCs provided the RNA from which the TCR library was made. Regarding the study as a whole: A greater number of public clonotypes (2,741) was shared by persistent patients than by new patients (roughly 880). Newly diagnosed Graves' patients had higher TCR diversity than persistent ones.

The TCR beta library used iRepertoire HTBI primers with Arm-PCR amplification of CDR3. Per the authors' pipeline: Identification of gene segments yielded over 60 TRBV and some 14 TRBJ across samples. From the multiplex PCR reads, TCRdb called clonotypes with MiXCR, one entry per CDR3 protein. The V and J calls reflect TCRdb's pipeline rather than the authors' work. This table has about 620,000 distinct CDR3 sequences, 16% appearing once. CDR3 length: 14 amino acids. CDR1 MDHEN and CDR2 SYDVKM come from the germline V gene. J gave up 5 bases and V 5 bases, and 4 bases lay outside the gene matches. This clonotype was detected ten times or more. Its antigen is unidentified. These data also formed part of another study, on T cells in Graves' hyperthyroidism and ophthalmopathy. That work contributes: A model of 13 V-J features distinguished ophthalmopathy from stable hyperthyroidism.

J is TRBJ2-5 and V is TRBV28; 11 bases line up with TRBD1. The TCR originated in a woman in her 30s with Graves disease. This specimen consisted of peripheral blood mononuclear cells (PBMCs), obtained at new diagnosis, from a patient treated with antithyroid drugs. CDR3: CASSGTGGLETQYF. Written as DNA, the CDR3 is TGTGCCAGCAGTGGGACAGGGGGTTTGGAGACCCAGTACTTC.